The 25 T cell receptor beta chains listed next were all sequenced from one sample in a study of T cells in Graves' hyperthyroidism and ophthalmopathy. There were TCR beta CDR3 regions amplified from RNA transcripts. The HTBI set primed first-round TCR CDR3 RT-PCR. TCRdb independently ran MiXCR on the multiplex PCR reads; one entry per CDR3 protein. The table records about 350,000 distinct CDR3 sequences, about 15% of them present only once. The sequenced sample was blood. These receptors were obtained from a woman aged 25-40 years with Graves' hyperthyroidism.

This clonotype was picked up many times. V and J are TRBV7-9 and TRBJ1-1; the D is unclear. The CDR3 runs to 13 residues. The V and J ends lost 8 bases and 0 bases respectively, with 10 bases between them. Looked up from germline, CDR1 is SEHNR and CDR2 is FQNEAQ (reference sequence). The CDR3 sequence is CASYGRLNTEAFF. CDR3 DNA: TGTGCCAGCTACGGGAGGCTGAACACTGAAGCTTTCTTT.

This clonotype was seen a handful of times. The V gene is TRBV30, the J gene TRBJ2-1; a weak D match, TRBD2 (6 bases). With 1 base removed from V and 10 bases from J, the gap between germline ends came to 11 bases. CDR1 is GTSNPN and CDR2 is SVGIG in the germline V gene (reference sequence). The CDR3 is 12 amino acids. The CDR3 sequence: CAWSALAWEQFF. CDR3 DNA sequence: TGTGCCTGGAGTGCACTAGCATGGGAGCAGTTCTTC.

This clonotype was recorded at least ten times. The chain uses TRBV7-8 and TRBJ2-3; D may be TRBD1 (7 bases). The CDR3 runs to 14 residues. Trimming removed 5 bases from V and 4 bases from J, with 13 bases in between. The germline V gene has CDR1 SGHVS and CDR2 FQNEAQ. CDR3 nucleotide sequence: TGTGCCAGCAGCGGAGGGGACAGCCCAGATACGCAGTATTTT. As protein: CASSGGDSPDTQYF.

In its sample, this clonotype was seen a few times. The rearrangement uses TRBV7-8 and TRBJ1-5; a possible D gene is TRBD1 (5 bases). Per germline, CDR1 SGHVS and CDR2 FQNEAQ. The CDR3 runs 14 residues. The V gene lost 0 bases and the J gene lost 9 bases, with 12 bases spanning the gap. The CDR3 reads CASSLADSVGPQHF. As DNA, the CDR3 is TGTGCCAGCAGCTTAGCCGACAGTGTAGGGCCCCAGCATTTT.

This clonotype was recorded many times. The chain couples TRBV6-1 to TRBJ2-3, with 7 bases that match TRBD2. CDR3 size: 13 residues. Germline V lookup: CDR1 MNHNS, CDR2 SASEGT. J gave up 4 bases and V 7 bases, and 5 bases lay outside the gene matches. The CDR3 bases are TGTGCCAGCACCCGGACTAGATCAGATACGCAGTATTTT. Protein sequence: CASTRTRSDTQYF.

In its sample, this clonotype was seen many times. This chain uses TRBV3-1 with TRBJ2-3; D gene ambiguous. The CDR3 loop spans 14 amino acids. V lost 0 bases and J 8 bases, leaving 12 bases between the germline ends. From germline, CDR1 is LGHDT and CDR2 YNNKEL (reference sequence). The CDR3 DNA is TGTGCCAGCAGCCAAGAATCACCGACGGGTACGCAGTATTTT. Protein sequence: CASSQESPTGTQYF.

This clonotype was counted a few times. V gene TRBV5-5 combines with J gene TRBJ2-3; D is undetermined. The V gene's germline CDR1 is SGHKS and CDR2 YYEKEE (reference sequence). V lost 0 bases and J 3 bases, leaving 14 bases between the germline ends. The CDR3 is 16 amino acids. The CDR3 here is CASSLEGGWNTDTQYF. CDR3 sequence (DNA): TGTGCCAGCAGCTTGGAGGGCGGTTGGAATACAGATACGCAGTATTTT.

In this sample, this clonotype turned up a few times. The V and J genes are TRBV10-2 and TRBJ2-5; perhaps TRBD2 as D (6 bases). Germline assignment: CDR1 WSHSY and CDR2 SAAADI. The CDR3 consists of 15 residues. The V end lost 8 bases, the J end lost 2 bases, and 18 bases lay between the germline ends. CDR3 region: CASAWGLPRQETQYF. The CDR3 DNA is TGCGCCAGCGCTTGGGGACTGCCGAGGCAAGAGACCCAGTACTTC.

This clonotype appeared many times. This chain links TRBV6-1 with TRBJ2-7; 9 bases match TRBD1. The CDR3 has 14 amino acids. V lost 5 bases and J lost 2; bases outside the gene matches: 4. The germline V gene encodes CDR1 MNHNS and CDR2 SASEGT. Here the CDR3 DNA reads TGTGCCAGCAGTCAGGGACAGGGCCCCTACGAGCAGTACTTC. Amino acids: CASSQGQGPYEQYF.

This clonotype was seen repeatedly, ten times or more. This chain connects TRBV13 to TRBJ2-5; TRBD1 aligns across 9 bases. J gave up 5 bases and V 5 bases, and 15 bases lay outside the gene matches. CDR1 is PRHDT, CDR2 FYEKMQ, per germline (reference sequence). The CDR3 has 17 amino acids. CDR3 coding DNA: TGTGCCAGCAGCCGATCCTCCCCCCGGGACAGGGAGGAGACCCAGTACTTC. Translating it yields CASSRSSPRDREETQYF.

This clonotype was recorded at least ten times. V gene TRBV11-2 combines with J gene TRBJ2-1, with D unclear. V lost 7 bases and J lost 7, with 8 bases in between. Looked up from germline, CDR1 is SGHAT and CDR2 is FQNNGV. This CDR3 contains 11 residues. The chain's CDR3 is CASTQGNEQFF. DNA of the CDR3: TGTGCCAGCACCCAAGGGAATGAGCAGTTCTTC.

V gene TRBV29-1 combines with J gene TRBJ2-7; D is unclear. This CDR3 comprises 10 residues. V was pared by 6 bases and J by 3 bases, with 6 bases between. Germline V gives CDR1 SQVTM, CDR2 ANQGSEA. This CDR3 reads CSVWIYEQYF. DNA for the CDR3: TGCAGCGTCTGGATCTACGAGCAGTACTTC.

This clonotype occurred many times. The gene calls are TRBV27 and TRBJ1-6; the match to TRBD1 covers 8 bases. Germline lookup yields CDR1 MNHEY and CDR2 SMNVEV (reference sequence). Losses at the gene ends were 5 bases for V and 7 bases for J; bases not matched to a gene: 7. The CDR3 runs 15 residues. CDR3 sequence reads: CASSPDRASNSPLHF. CDR3 bases: TGTGCCAGCAGTCCGGACAGGGCTTCGAATTCACCCCTCCACTTT.

This clonotype was seen at least ten times. This CDR3 is CSVTTGNTEAFF. Written as DNA, the CDR3 is TGCAGCGTAACGACAGGGAACACTGAAGCTTTCTTT. The chain employs TRBV29-1 and TRBJ1-1, with D perhaps matching TRBD1 (6 bases). Germline V gene lookup returns CDR1 SQVTM and CDR2 ANQGSEA. V dropped 6 bases and J dropped 1 base, with 9 bases sitting between them. The CDR3 length is 12 residues.

As concerns this clonotype: A much larger clone sits a single nucleotide away, making a read error possible. The CDR3 end shows no conserved phenylalanine or tryptophan, and so a read error is likely. The chain combines TRBV30 with TRBJ2-2; D perhaps matches TRBD1 (5 bases). The DNA end is a closer match to TRBJ1-1, so the J assignment may be wrong. Germline V gene sequence: CDR1 GTSNPN, CDR2 SVGIG (reference sequence). CDR3 length: 11 amino acids. Here the CDR3 DNA reads TGTGCCTGGAGTGTACTCGGGGGAGCTTTCCTT. This encodes CAWSVLGGAFL.

A few counts support this clonotype. This sequence joins TRBV29-1 and TRBJ2-2; no clear D gene. From germline, CDR1 is SQVTM and CDR2 ANQGSEA. CDR3 size: 13 residues. Trimming removed 5 bases at V and 2 bases at J, with 9 bases between. This CDR3 is CSVRQPNTGELFF. The CDR3 DNA follows: TGCAGCGTTCGCCAGCCAAACACCGGGGAGCTGTTTTTT.

There are a few counts of this clonotype. The chain carries TRBV20-1 and TRBJ2-1, with TRBD2 matching 13 bases. The CDR3 runs 16 residues. The germline V gene has CDR1 DFQATT and CDR2 SNEGSKA (reference sequence). Unmatched junction bases numbered 10, after V lost 4 bases and J lost 7 bases. CDR3 nucleotides: TGCAGTGCTATCGGGACTAGCGGGAACCCATGGAATGAGCAGTTCTTC. It yields the protein CSAIGTSGNPWNEQFF.

In this sample, this clonotype turned up many times. This rearrangement joins TRBV24-1 to TRBJ1-1; D gene unclear. The V gene lost 7 bases and the J gene lost 0 bases, with 14 bases spanning the gap. CDR1 and CDR2 from the germline V gene are KGHDR and SFDVKD. This CDR3 is 15 amino acids long. The CDR3 loop reads CATRGSGEMNTEAFF. CDR3 DNA sequence: TGTGCCACCAGGGGAAGTGGAGAGATGAACACTGAAGCTTTCTTT.

The V and J genes are TRBV25-1 and TRBJ1-2; 7 nucleotides line up with TRBD1. This CDR3 spans 12 amino acids. In germline, CDR1 is MGHDK, CDR2 SYGVNS. With V trimmed by 8 bases and J by 10 bases, 10 bases remained unmatched. In DNA, the CDR3 is TGTGCCAGCGGGCGGACAGGCGGTGACTACACCTTC. Its protein product is CASGRTGGDYTF.

This clonotype turned up a few times. The rearrangement links TRBV6-1 to TRBJ1-1; 8 nucleotides align to TRBD1. The germline V gene has CDR1 MNHNS and CDR2 SASEGT. J lost 4 bases, V lost 5 bases, and 9 bases had no gene match. The CDR3 consists of 15 residues. CDR3: CASSSFRQGRTEAFF. CDR3 sequence (DNA): TGTGCCAGCAGTAGTTTCCGACAGGGGCGCACTGAAGCTTTCTTT.

This clonotype was counted only a few times. The chain combines TRBV4-2 with TRBJ2-7; tentatively, D is TRBD1 (5 bases). This CDR3 spans 16 amino acids. Per germline, CDR1 LGHNA and CDR2 YNFKEQ. V lost 4 bases and J lost 2, with 18 bases in between. The CDR3 bases are TGTGCCAGCAGCCTGGGGCTCTCCTACGATACCTACGAGCAGTACTTC. Its translation is CASSLGLSYDTYEQYF.

In this sample, this clonotype turned up many times. V gene TRBV7-2 combines with J gene TRBJ2-3; D is unresolved. The length of the CDR3 is 13 residues. Germline V gene lookup returns CDR1 SGHTA and CDR2 FQGNSA. V lost 6 bases to trimming and J lost 3 bases, with 10 bases between them. The CDR3 DNA is TGTGCCAGCAGTTTTACCCAGACAGATACGCAGTATTTT. It specifies CASSFTQTDTQYF.

This clonotype was seen ten or more times. The chain employs TRBV28 and TRBJ2-7, with a possible D match to TRBD1 (5 bases). V lost 8 bases and J 4 bases, leaving 15 bases between the germline ends. The CDR3 length is 13 residues. CDR1 MDHEN and CDR2 SYDVKM come from the germline V gene. The CDR3 is CASRKGIEYEQYF. CDR3 nucleotides: TGTGCCAGCCGAAAGGGGATCGAATACGAGCAGTACTTC.

This clonotype showed up many times. This chain links TRBV30 with TRBJ2-1, with 10 bases fitting TRBD2. Germline V gives CDR1 GTSNPN, CDR2 SVGIG (reference sequence). J gave up 6 bases and V 4 bases, and 6 bases lay outside the gene matches. The CDR3 has 14 amino acids. The CDR3 DNA sequence: TGTGCCTGGATTGAGCGGGGGGGACGCAATGAGCAGTTCTTC. It specifies CAWIERGGRNEQFF.

This clonotype was recorded a few times. The chain has TRBV20-1 and TRBJ2-5; 12 bases agree with TRBD2. Germline loops: CDR1 DFQATT, CDR2 SNEGSKA (reference sequence). The CDR3 runs 22 residues. The trim removed 3 bases at V and 4 bases at J, leaving 27 bases unmatched. CDR3 in amino acids: CSASYGPPPRLAGATSGETQYF. The CDR3 nucleotides are TGCAGTGCTAGTTACGGCCCTCCCCCAAGACTAGCGGGAGCGACGAGCGGAGAGACCCAGTACTTC.